The TCR beta chain under discussion was sequenced for a study of cytomegalovirus exposure and HLA in healthy donors. After removal of 0 bases from V and 4 bases from J, the junction contained 1 base not matched to a gene. Germline V gene lookup returns CDR1 MRHNA and CDR2 SNTAGT. This CDR3 is built from 15 residues. This clone has a handful of counts. Vbeta (60) and Jbeta (13) primers were used in the PCR. The protocol was immunoSEQ multiplex PCR, while the TCRdb copy is restricted to in-frame clones and leaves out a portion. The repertoire holds over 150,000 clones, with 80% to 85% as singletons. The origin of this receptor is a girl aged 2-10 years in good health and CMV-seropositive. The rearrangement links TRBV6-4 to TRBJ2-3; 10 nucleotides match TRBD1. The sequencing input was PBMCs. CDR3 DNA sequence: TGTGCCAGCAGTGACTCCGGGACAGGGGCAGATACGCAGTATTTT. Its protein product is CASSDSGTGADTQYF.